This entry concerns a single T cell receptor beta chain. Its antigen remains unidentified. Base qualities were left out, and no much larger clone turns up one base away. TCR cDNA was made using 5'RACE template switching, a step that added a universal primer site and unique molecular identifiers. cDNA synthesis was primed from both the TCR alpha and TCR beta constant segments. Two PCR steps were used to amplify libraries, with sample barcodes and sequencing adapters being added in the second step. Sequencing of the libraries was done on either Illumina HiSeq 2500 (2x100 bp) or NovaSeq (2x150 bp). In the authors' own workflow: MIGEC handled demultiplexing of reads and collapsing into UMI consensus sequences, while MiXCR performed V(D)J alignment. Clonotypes responding to the vaccine were identified with edgeR on replicate PBMC samples, with the criteria of FDR below 0.01 and a log2 fold change above 5 up to day 15. CD4 or CD8 identity was assigned to each bulk clonotype according to whether the clonotype was present at higher abundance in the sequenced CD4 repertoire or the sequenced CD8 repertoire. The public reads were run again by TCRdb, first through fastp at Q25 and then through MiXCR, and only productive beta chains were kept. Each entry is one CDR3 protein sequence, shown with its most common DNA and genes. The V and J calls come from TCRdb's annotation, not from the publication. In all, the sample holds around 300,000 distinct CDR3 sequences, and approximately 12% of those were seen once. 0.4% to 0.55% of the sample is taken by the ten largest.

This sample is drawn from a study of T cells after yellow fever vaccination (dated 2019 in TCRdb). A note on the overall study: The SMART-Seq v4 Ultra Low Input RNA kit was used to prepare libraries from fractions with low cell numbers. To follow T-cell clones before and after both primary and booster YFV17D yellow fever vaccination, bulk TCR alpha and beta repertoires underwent longitudinal sequencing. Two healthy male donors made up the cohort, one aged 18 to 29 years and the other aged 30 to 40 years. Bulk PBMC replicates and cell subsets were isolated from blood drawn at multiple timepoints before and after both primary and secondary immunization. The paper as a whole reports these results and caveats: Computational filtering was needed because FACS-sorted repertoires could contain abundant contaminating clonotypes from the bulk population. A small share of clonotypes was detected in both CD4 and CD8 compartments, with the overlap likely arising from convergent recombination. Because the study included only two donors, the extent to which the findings can be generalized is limited. Most clones expanded after primary vaccination (about 96% of CD4 and approximately 86% of CD8) were re-detected after the booster, suggesting that broad memory maintenance occurred. The secondary T-cell response was found to be weaker but faster than the primary response, with a peak reached on day 5 rather than on day 15.

The meaning of the sample's treatment or condition label: live attenuated yellow fever vaccine strain. PBMCs were isolated from peripheral blood using a standard Ficoll-Paque protocol. Dynabeads CD4 and CD8 positive selection kits were used to isolate CD4 and CD8 T-cell fractions. RNA was extracted with TriZol from bulk PBMCs, CD4 and CD8 fractions, and dextramer-positive and dextramer-negative fractions. This TCR was sampled from a man aged 30-40 years who received the YFV17D yellow fever vaccine. Sequenced material: CD4+ T cells sorted from PBMCs, taken 45 days after the yellow fever booster vaccination.

Read as DNA, the sequence is TGTGCCAGCAGCACGCCCCTGTGGAATGAGCAGTTCTTC. This is translated as CASSTPLWNEQFF. Here the chain combines TRBV6-1 and TRBJ2-1; the D segment cannot be called with confidence. Trimming costs V 6 bases and J 7 bases, and their ends lie 13 bases apart. The CDR3 goes from the cysteine to the phenylalanine over 13 residues. Only CDR3 DNA remains: 39 bases, in frame from the first base. CDR1 and CDR2 (MNHNS, SASEGT) derive from the germline V gene.